The sequence of this T cell receptor (beta chain) was determined in a study of blood T cell repertoires in COVID-19. Study background: In each case, the material was cDNA or gDNA derived from T cells, B-cell-depleted T cells, or PBMCs.

The germline V gene encodes CDR1 MDHEN and CDR2 SYDVKM. This CDR3 has 14 amino acids. J was trimmed by 5 bases and V by 5 bases; bases with no gene match: 7. Authors' processing steps: Amplification of reference gene primers was used by the study to estimate nucleated cell counts. Some clones are missing from TCRdb's copy, which holds only in-frame ones; the method was immunoSEQ multiplex PCR. V and J calls and clone size follow that table, whereas D and trimming were derived from the DNA. The sample holds 300,000 to 350,000 clones, nearly 90% seen once. Living in 24 US areas, the participants were between roughly 18 and 90 years of age. Cohort placement rested on clinical history that participants reported themselves.

Sequenced: PBMCs or T cells enriched from blood (not recorded which). The V and J genes are TRBV28 and TRBJ2-3; TRBD2 matches at 7 bases. This receptor was identified in a woman younger than 30 with acute COVID-19. This chain's CDR3 is CASSPPGGRDTQYF. Here the CDR3 DNA reads TGTGCCAGCAGTCCCCCAGGCGGGAGAGATACGCAGTATTTT.